The rows below give T cell receptor beta chains drawn from one sample of a study of CD8 T cells in ankylosing spondylitis. MiXCR was run by TCRdb on the 5' RACE reads, yielding one entry per CDR3 protein. The profile shows approximately 520,000 distinct CDR3 sequences, over 4% of them singletons. Sequenced material: blood, either unsorted or a sorted T cell fraction (not recorded which). The receptor source for this set is a male donor with ankylosing spondylitis. The CDR3 runs from the conserved cysteine through the conserved F or W. D genes are given only for firm matches. A row's size may be missing; if present it is once, few, many or a size class.

TRBJ1-4	many	.	TRBV29-1	TGCAGCGTTGAAGAAGCAACTAATGAAAAACTGTTTTTT	CSVEEATNEKLFF
TRBJ2-5	.	TRBD2	TRBV6-2/TRBV6-3	TGTGCCGGAGCTACTAGCGGGAGCCAGGAGACCCAGTACTTC	CAGATSGSQETQYF
TRBJ2-7	many	.	TRBV7-8	TGTGCCAGCAGCCCAGACACCACCTACGAGCAGTACTTC	CASSPDTTYEQYF
TRBJ2-7	many	.	TRBV5-1	TGCGCCAGCAGCTTGGGGCGGACATCCACCTACGAGCAGTACTTC	CASSLGRTSTYEQYF
TRBJ1-1	many	.	TRBV4-3	TGCGCCAGCAGCCATATTGCCGCGGACACTGAAGCTTTCTTT	CASSHIAADTEAFF
TRBJ2-5	few	TRBD2	TRBV6-5	TGTGCCAGCAGTTACCTCCCGGCGGGGGGGCCGGGAGAGACCCAGTACTTC	CASSYLPAGGPGETQYF
TRBJ2-1	many	.	TRBV12-3/TRBV12-4	TGTGCCAGCAGTTTAAAGTTCTACAATGAGCAGTTCTTC	CASSLKFYNEQFF
TRBJ2-7	many	TRBD2	TRBV7-6	TGTGCCTCAGCACTCGCGGGAGGCACCTACGAGCAGTACTTC	CASALAGGTYEQYF
TRBJ1-2	many	.	TRBV7-9	TGTGCCAGCAGCTTATCTTTGGGTGGCTACACCTTC	CASSLSLGGYTF
TRBJ2-1	many	.	TRBV5-6	TGTGCCAGCAGCCACGACGCTAGGAGGTACAATGAGCAGTTCTTC	CASSHDARRYNEQFF
TRBJ2-7	many	TRBD1	TRBV27	TGTGCCAGCAGTTTCCCGGCAATCCTCGGGACAGGGGTGTGCGAGCAGTACTTC	CASSFPAILGTGVCEQYF
TRBJ2-1	many	TRBD2	TRBV4-1	TGCGCCAGCAGCCAAGCAGCGGGGGGGTACAATGAGCAGTTCTTC	CASSQAAGGYNEQFF
TRBJ2-7	few	TRBD2	TRBV5-1	TGCGCCAGCAGCCCCTCCGGGACTAGCGGATCCTACTACGAGCAGTACTTC	CASSPSGTSGSYYEQYF
TRBJ1-2	many	TRBD1	TRBV7-9	TGTGCCAGCAGCTTGGGACAGGTCGTTGGCTACACCTTC	CASSLGQVVGYTF
TRBJ2-7	many	TRBD2	TRBV6-2/TRBV6-3	TGTGCCAGCAGTTACGGAGGCACTAGCGGGATTTCCTACGAGCAGTACTTC	CASSYGGTSGISYEQYF
TRBJ1-2	few	.	TRBV28	TGTGCCAGCAGTTTTGTGTCCCCCTATGGCTACACCTTC	CASSFVSPYGYTF
TRBJ2-3	many	.	TRBV4-3	TGCGCCAGCAGCCAGGCTCTGGAGGCAGATACGCAGTATTTT	CASSQALEADTQYF
TRBJ2-5	.	TRBD1	TRBV4-2	TGTGCCAGCAGCCACCCTCCGGGACAGGGGAAAGAGACCCAGTACTTC	CASSHPPGQGKETQYF
TRBJ1-1	.	TRBD1	TRBV12-3/TRBV12-4	TGTGCCAGCAGTCCGCAGGGGGTGGACACTGAAGCTTTCTTT	CASSPQGVDTEAFF
TRBJ1-2	many	.	TRBV29-1	TGCAGCGTTGCACTGGTTTACAGGACGAACTATGGCTACACCTTC	CSVALVYRTNYGYTF
TRBJ2-7	many	TRBD2	TRBV28	TGTGCCAGCAGTTCCGGGGGGATAGGTTCCTACGAGCAGTACTTC	CASSSGGIGSYEQYF
TRBJ2-6	few	.	TRBV20-1	TGCAGTGCTGAGAGGGCGGGCCTTGGGGCCAACGTCCTGACTTTC	CSAERAGLGANVLTF
TRBJ2-7	many	.	TRBV3-1	TGTGCCAGCAGCCTTTTGGACAGGCAGTACTTC	CASSLLDRQYF
TRBJ2-3	many	.	TRBV6-2/TRBV6-3	TGTGCCAGCAGCCCACAGGGTCGGGAGAGGTCAGATACGCAGTATTTT	CASSPQGRERSDTQYF
TRBJ2-7	many	.	TRBV20-1	TGCAGTGCTAGGGTCCTGAGCTCCTACGAGCAGTACTTC	CSARVLSSYEQYF
TRBJ2-5	many	TRBD2	TRBV20-1	TGCAGTGCTAGCGGTAGCGGGGGGGCCTATGAGACCCAGTACTTC	CSASGSGGAYETQYF
TRBJ1-5	many	.	TRBV28	TGTGCCAGCAGTTTCCCCAACGCCACCCCTCAGCCCCAGCATTTT	CASSFPNATPQPQHF
TRBJ1-3	many	TRBD1	TRBV27	TGTGCCAGCACCCCAGGGACAGGCATTGGAAACACCATATATTTT	CASTPGTGIGNTIYF
TRBJ2-7	many	.	TRBV29-1	TGCAGCGTCCTGTGGGGGCACCAAGGGTACGAGCAGTACTTC	CSVLWGHQGYEQYF
TRBJ2-3	many	.	TRBV28	TGTGCCAGCAGAAGGGCCCTCACAGATACGCAGTATTTT	CASRRALTDTQYF
TRBJ2-5	many	TRBD1	TRBV20-1	TGCAGTGCTCCTACAGGGGGGTGGACCCAGTACTTC	CSAPTGGWTQYF
TRBJ2-5	many	.	TRBV18	TGTGCCAGCTCACCGGGACTTTTAGAGACCCAGTACTTC	CASSPGLLETQYF
TRBJ2-3	few	TRBD1	TRBV7-3	TGTGCCAGCAGCGTGACAGGGGGTATAGATACGCAGTATTTT	CASSVTGGIDTQYF
TRBJ2-7	many	.	TRBV6-1	TGTGCCAGCAGGGGCACAGGGAGCAGCTACGAGCAGTACTTC	CASRGTGSSYEQYF
TRBJ1-2	many	.	TRBV7-9	TGTGCCAGTGCCGCGGGGGTGAATGACTATGGCTACACCTTC	CASAAGVNDYGYTF
TRBJ2-7	many	.	TRBV6-2/TRBV6-3	TGTGCCAGCAGTTCTGACCGGCCTCTCTCCTACGAGCAGTACTTC	CASSSDRPLSYEQYF
TRBJ1-6	many	.	TRBV7-2	TGTGCCAGCAGCCCCAGGGACCGGGTCAATTCACCCCTCCACTTT	CASSPRDRVNSPLHF
TRBJ1-1	many	.	TRBV5-1	TGCGCCAGCAGCTTGGCCCCAACCGGCATTAACACTGAAGCTTTCTTT	CASSLAPTGINTEAFF
TRBJ2-1	many	.	TRBV20-1	TGCAGTGCTCCCGACTTGAAGCGCCTCAATGAGCAGTTCTTC	CSAPDLKRLNEQFF
TRBJ2-1	many	.	TRBV5-1	TGCGCCAGCAGCTTAAAGGCCCCTCTCAATGAGCAGTTCTTC	CASSLKAPLNEQFF
TRBJ2-5	few	.	TRBV5-5	TGTGCCAGCAGCTTGGACTTCCACCAAGAGACCCAGTACTTC	CASSLDFHQETQYF
TRBJ2-2	many	TRBD2	TRBV4-3	TGCGCCAGCAGCCCGGGACTAGCGGCTAACGGGGAGCTGTTTTTT	CASSPGLAANGELFF
TRBJ2-7	many	TRBD2	TRBV20-1	TGCAGTGCCCCCCAAAGGCAGCGGGAGTCCCACGAGCAGTACTTC	CSAPQRQRESHEQYF
TRBJ2-6	many	TRBD2	TRBV6-2/TRBV6-3	TGTGCCAGCAGTTACTCGCGAGGAGAGACTAGCGGCTCTGGGGCCAACGTCCTGACTTTC	CASSYSRGETSGSGANVLTF
TRBJ2-5	many	.	TRBV5-1	TGCGCCAGCAGCCCTGACAGCCCAGGCAGGGAGACCCAGTACTTC	CASSPDSPGRETQYF
TRBJ2-7	many	.	TRBV20-1	TGCAGTGCCACAGGCCTTCACATCTACGAGCAGTACTTC	CSATGLHIYEQYF
TRBJ2-1	many	.	TRBV5-1	TGCGCCAGCAGCTTTCTCGAGAGCTCCTACAATGAGCAGTTCTTC	CASSFLESSYNEQFF
TRBJ2-4	many	TRBD1	TRBV15	TGTGCCACCAGCAGAGGTCCCACGACAGGGGTCGTTCAGTACTTC	CATSRGPTTGVVQYF
TRBJ1-6	many	.	TRBV7-8	TGTGCCAGCAGCTTAGTAATCGGGAGGGGAGCACGCCACTTT	CASSLVIGRGARHF
TRBJ1-3	.	.	TRBV18	TGTGCCAGCTCACCACCCGCGCTCTCTGGAAACACCATATATTTT	CASSPPALSGNTIYF
TRBJ1-5	many	TRBD1	TRBV25-1	TGTGCCAGCAGTGCAGGGACAGCTTTGTCCCAGCCCCAGCATTTT	CASSAGTALSQPQHF
TRBJ2-3	many	.	TRBV20-1	TGCAGTGCTAGAGTTCTAGAGGAGGATACGCAGTATTTT	CSARVLEEDTQYF